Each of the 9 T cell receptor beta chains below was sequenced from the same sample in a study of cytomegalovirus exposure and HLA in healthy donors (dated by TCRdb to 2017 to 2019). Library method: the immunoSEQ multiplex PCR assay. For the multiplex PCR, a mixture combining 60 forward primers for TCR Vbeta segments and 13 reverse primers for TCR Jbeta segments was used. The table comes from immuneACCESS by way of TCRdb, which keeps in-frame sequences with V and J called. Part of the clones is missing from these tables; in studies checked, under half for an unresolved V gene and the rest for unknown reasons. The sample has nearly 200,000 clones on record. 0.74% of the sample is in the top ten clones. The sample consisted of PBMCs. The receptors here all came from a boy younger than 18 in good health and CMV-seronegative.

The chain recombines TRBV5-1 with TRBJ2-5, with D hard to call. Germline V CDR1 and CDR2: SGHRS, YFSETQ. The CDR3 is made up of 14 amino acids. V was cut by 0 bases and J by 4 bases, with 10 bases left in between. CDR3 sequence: CASSLVDWRETQYF. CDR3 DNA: TGCGCCAGCAGCTTGGTTGACTGGCGAGAGACCCAGTACTTC.

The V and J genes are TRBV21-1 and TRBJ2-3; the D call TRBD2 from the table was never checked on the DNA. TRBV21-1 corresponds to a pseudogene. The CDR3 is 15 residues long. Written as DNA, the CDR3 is TGTGCCAGCAGCAAAGACGCGATACTTCCAGATACGCAGTATTTT. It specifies CASSKDAILPDTQYF.

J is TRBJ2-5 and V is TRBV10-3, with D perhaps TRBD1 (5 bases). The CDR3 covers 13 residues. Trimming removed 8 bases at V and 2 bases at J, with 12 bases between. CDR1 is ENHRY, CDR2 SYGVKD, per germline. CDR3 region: CAISGAAQETQYF. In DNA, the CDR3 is TGTGCCATCTCTGGGGCCGCTCAAGAGACCCAGTACTTC.

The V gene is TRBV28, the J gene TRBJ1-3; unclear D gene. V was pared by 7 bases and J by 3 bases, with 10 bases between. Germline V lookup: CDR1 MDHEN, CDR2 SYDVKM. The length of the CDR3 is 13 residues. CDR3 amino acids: CASNIDNGNTIYF. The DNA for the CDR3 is TGTGCCAGCAATATAGATAATGGAAACACCATATATTTT.

CDR3: CAWSTRGTQKQPQHF. CDR3 coding DNA: TGTGCCTGGAGTACCAGAGGGACTCAAAAACAGCCCCAGCATTTT. The chain uses TRBV30 and TRBJ1-5; tentative D call: TRBD1 (5 bases). Trimming cost V 2 bases and J 7 bases, with 18 bases left between them. Germline lookup yields CDR1 GTSNPN and CDR2 SVGIG (reference sequence). The length of the CDR3 is 15 residues.

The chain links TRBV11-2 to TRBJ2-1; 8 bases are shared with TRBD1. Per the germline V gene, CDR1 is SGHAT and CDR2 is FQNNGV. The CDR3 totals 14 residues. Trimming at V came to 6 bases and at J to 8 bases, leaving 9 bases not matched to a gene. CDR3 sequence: CASRHGQGGDEQFF. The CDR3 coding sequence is TGTGCCAGCAGGCACGGACAGGGTGGCGATGAGCAGTTCTTC.

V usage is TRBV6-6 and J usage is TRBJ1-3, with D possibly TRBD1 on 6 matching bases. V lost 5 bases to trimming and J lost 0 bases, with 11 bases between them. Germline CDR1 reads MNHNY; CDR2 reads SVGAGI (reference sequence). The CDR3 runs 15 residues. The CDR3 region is CASSPVDSSGNTIYF. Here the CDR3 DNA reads TGTGCCAGCAGTCCGGTGGACAGCTCTGGAAACACCATATATTTT.

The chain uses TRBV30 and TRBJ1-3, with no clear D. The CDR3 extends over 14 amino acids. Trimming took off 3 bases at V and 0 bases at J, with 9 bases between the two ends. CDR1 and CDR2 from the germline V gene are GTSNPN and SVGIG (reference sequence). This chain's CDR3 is CAWRSTGSGNTIYF. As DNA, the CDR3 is TGTGCCTGGAGAAGCACGGGCTCTGGAAACACCATATATTTT. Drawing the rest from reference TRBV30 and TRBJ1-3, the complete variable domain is SQTIHQWPATLVQPVGSPLSLECTVEGTSNPNLYWYRQAAGRGLQLLFYSVGIGQISSEVPQNLSASRPQDRQFILSSKKLLLSDSGFYLCAWRSTGSGNTIYFGEGSWLTVV.

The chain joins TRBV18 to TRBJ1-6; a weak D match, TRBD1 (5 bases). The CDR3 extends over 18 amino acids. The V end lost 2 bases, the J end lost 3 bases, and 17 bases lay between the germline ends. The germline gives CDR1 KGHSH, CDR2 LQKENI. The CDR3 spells CASSPRGALGSYNSPLHF. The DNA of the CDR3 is TGTGCCAGCTCACCAAGGGGCGCGTTGGGTAGCTATAATTCACCCCTCCACTTT.